A single sample is the source of the 2 T cell receptor beta chains below, sequenced in a study of blood T cell repertoires in COVID-19. The method was immunoSEQ multiplex PCR; TCRdb's version includes in-frame clones alone and lacks a portion of them. Of a few hundred thousand clones in the sample, about 90% are singletons; the top ten hold 1.2%. Sequences were obtained from peripheral blood. The receptors were sampled from a man aged 40-49 years with acute or convalescent COVID-19.

The chain recombines TRBV10-1 with TRBJ2-1; 7 positions match TRBD1. The ends lost 5 bases at V and 6 bases at J; junction bases unmatched: 25. Germline loops: CDR1 WNHNN, CDR2 SYGVQD (reference sequence). The CDR3 spans 20 residues. Here the CDR3 DNA reads TGCGCCAGCAGTTTGACAGGGCCCCTTCCCCCGGCCGAGATTTGCAATGAGCAGTTCTTC. The encoded protein is CASSLTGPLPPAEICNEQFF.

This chain uses TRBV5-4 with TRBJ2-3; possible D gene TRBD1, 6 bases. There are 14 residues in the CDR3. The ends were cut back, 3 bases at V and 5 bases at J, with 13 bases in the middle. Germline values: CDR1 SGHNT, CDR2 YYREEE (reference sequence). This CDR3 reads CASSSSLQGDTQYF. For the CDR3, the DNA is TGTGCCAGCAGCTCCTCCTTACAGGGAGATACGCAGTATTTT.